Given below is one T cell receptor (beta chain) in context. Its antigen remains undetermined. One base away there is no much larger clone; base qualities are not given. This entry belongs to a study of CD8+ T cells in alopecia areata (dated 2018 in TCRdb). Regarding the research as a whole: The treated patients, all with moderate-to-severe alopecia areata, were enrolled in an open-label pilot trial of oral tofacitinib given at 5 to 10 mg twice daily. Human TCRbeta sequencing covered scalp tissue and sorted CD4+ and CD8+ peripheral blood T cells from patchy and totalis/universalis alopecia areata patients and healthy controls. To study T cell clonal expansion in alopecia areata, the researchers applied high-throughput TCRbeta sequencing to both the C3H/HeJ mouse model and human patients. Patients received tofacitinib for 6 to 18 months and were then followed off drug for 6 months to check for delayed response and recurrence. Patients on tofacitinib were biopsied at baseline and after 4 and 24 weeks of treatment, and several of the patients also had a later scalp biopsy. Clonality in the scalp was compared among normal scalp (n=4), patchy alopecia areata scalp (n=8), and alopecia totalis/universalis scalp (n=8). immunoSEQ multiplex PCR using 35 Vbeta forward primers and 13 Jbeta reverse primers was used to amplify TCRbeta CDR3 regions. RNA came from the PAXgene miRNA kit for fixed scalp, the miRNeasy kit for PBMCs, and the RNeasy kit for mouse skin. Disease severity in treated patients was measured with the SALT score, which quantifies the percentage of affected scalp surface area.

Points the paper makes about the study in general: Lesional scalp, especially in alopecia totalis/universalis, showed higher clonality and more expanded CD8+ clones than normal scalp, suggesting antigenic drive. Many expanded lesional clones persisted in scalp and blood during tofacitinib treatment, which may partly explain relapse after stopping treatment. Scalp clonality and the number of expanded CD8+ clones among the top 100 scalp clones were significantly decreased by tofacitinib. Scalp TCR repertoire analysis is complicated because resident alphabeta T cells in normal human skin are also sequenced, whereas mouse skin is dominated by gammadelta T cells. Compared with mice, TCR sequences shared between patients were less clear, possibly partly because of HLA diversity across the patient population. Because the treated cohort was small and had only one nonresponder, larger studies are needed to examine links between baseline CD8+ expansion and response.

Explained via the paper, the treatment or condition label denotes: oral pan-JAK inhibitor, 5-10 mg twice daily. Lesional scalp punch biopsies and peripheral blood were collected from alopecia areata patients. PBMCs were isolated by density centrifugation and stained for CD3, CD4 and CD8, and CD4+ and CD8+ T cells were sorted on a FACSAria. The germline V gene provides CDR1 LGHNA and CDR2 YNFKEQ. V lost 0 bases and J lost 4 bases; the stretch between them is 8 bases long. The CDR3 sequence holds 14 residues, the cysteine and phenylalanine included. The sequence is cut down to CDR3 DNA, 42 bases in frame from base 1. The library came from the immunoSEQ multiplex PCR assay. RNA was extracted from all samples and reverse transcribed into cDNA as template for TCR sequencing. First-strand cDNA was synthesized with SuperScript III using a 2:1 mix of oligo-dT and random hexamers. A synthetic immune receptor repertoire was used to measure amplification bias, and any remaining bias was corrected computationally. For the original study's pipeline: Raw reads were preprocessed to remove errors, and CDR3 was defined according to IMGT conventions as the region from the conserved cysteine to phenylalanine. Clonality was calculated as 1 minus Shannon entropy normalized by log2 of the number of productive unique TCRs. Scalp TCRbeta sequences were cross-referenced with sorted blood CD4 and CD8 repertoires so that the CD4 or CD8 identity of scalp clones could be inferred. TCRdb obtained this table from immuneACCESS and retained in-frame rearrangements with V and J assigned. These tables miss some clones; where compared with another copy, unresolved V genes account for less than half of the shortfall, and the remainder is unexplained. For V, J and clone size, that table is used; D and trimming come from the DNA. The sample contains some 200,000 clones, over 40% of them found a single time. The top ten hold around 2.8% of the sample.

This chain joins TRBV4-2 to TRBJ2-3; the D gene is perhaps TRBD1, on 5 matching bases. Sequenced here: CD4+ T cells sorted from blood, sampled at approximately week 36, from a patient treated with tofacitinib. The clonotype originates from a human donor with alopecia areata. The nucleotides read TGTGCCAGCAGCCAAGATCCAGGGCCAGATACGCAGTATTTT. Its product reads: CASSQDPGPDTQYF.